This T cell receptor beta chain was captured in a study of cytomegalovirus exposure and HLA in healthy donors. Regarding the study as a whole: Later analysis reportedly placed an Asian-associated ancestry cluster below the roughly 640-donor mean in N-insertions. An apparent linkage of common viral pathogens to several of the most significant clusters emerged in a later analysis.

As to this clone: Its antigen is unidentified.

PCR primers comprised 60 Vbeta and 13 Jbeta primers. Assay: immunoSEQ multiplex PCR; the TCRdb copy retains only in-frame clones and omits some. The sample includes approximately 120,000 clones, around 80% of them seen just once. Germline CDR1 MNHNS, CDR2 SASEGT. V was pared by 0 bases and J by 2 bases, with 8 bases between. The length of the CDR3 is 16 residues. Healthy bone marrow donors made up the donors. The chain carries TRBV6-1 and TRBJ2-6; TRBD1 is a possible D gene (6 bases). The receptor was derived from a man between 45 and 60 years old in good health and CMV-seronegative. Sequencing was carried out using PBMCs. This CDR3 reads CASSEASGAGANVLTF. CDR3 sequence (DNA): TGTGCCAGCAGTGAAGCTTCAGGGGCTGGGGCCAACGTCCTGACTTTC.